This TCR beta chain was observed in a study of blood T cell repertoires in COVID-19. Germline V lookup: CDR1 MDHEN, CDR2 SYDVKM. Trimming left V 3 bases short and J 3 bases short, with 12 bases between. The CDR3 extends over 14 amino acids. The repertoire was sequenced with immunoSEQ multiplex PCR; TCRdb's copy has only in-frame clones and lacks some. Of a few hundred thousand clones in the sample, about 88% were seen once. The clonotype comes from a woman in her twenties or thirties who had recovered from COVID-19. The rearrangement joins TRBV28 to TRBJ2-7; a weak D match, TRBD2 (5 bases). The sequenced material came from PBMCs or T cells enriched from blood (not recorded which). The CDR3 sequence: CASSFSPAGYEQYF. The CDR3 DNA sequence: TGTGCCAGCAGTTTCTCTCCCGCGGGCTACGAGCAGTACTTC. The full variable domain, rest sourced from reference TRBV28 and TRBJ2-7, is DVKVTQSSRYLVKRTGEKVFLECVQDMDHENMFWYRQDPGLGLRLIYFSYDVKMKEKGDIPEGYSVSREKKERFSLILESASTNQTSMYLCASSFSPAGYEQYFGPGTRLTVT.